This T cell receptor (beta chain) was obtained from a study of T cell repertoires in cytomegalovirus infection. Study background: Public TCR beta signatures indicated both CMV infection and matching HLA type.

Regarding this clonotype: Its antigen is undetermined.

One entry per CDR3 protein results from TCRdb running MiXCR on the reads. The table includes 650,000 to 850,000 distinct CDR3 sequences, 25% to 30% detected once. General observations from the study: HLA-C-restricted TCR beta clonotypes specific for CMV led the ex vivo response.

The clonotype comes from a human donor in good health (CMV status not recorded). Some clones in this sample may be carry-over from other donors' samples. The material was cultured CD8+ T cells from PBMCs, obtained from culture after CMV antigen stimulation.

The CDR3 loop is CASSMDGGISYNEQFF. CDR3 bases: TGTGCCAGTAGTATGGATGGAGGGATAAGCTACAATGAGCAGTTCTTC. J is TRBJ2-1 and V is TRBV19, with TRBD2 as a possible D gene (6 bases). The CDR3 totals 16 residues. Per the germline V gene, CDR1 is LNHDA and CDR2 is SQIVND (reference sequence). The V end lost 3 bases, the J end lost 3 bases, and 15 bases lay between the germline ends.